This T cell receptor (beta chain) came from a study of blood T cells in healthy people across ages. This CDR3 is built from 16 residues. V was pared by 5 bases and J by 7 bases, with 21 bases between. The germline V gene has CDR1 MNHEY and CDR2 SVGEGT. It was with a sample-barcoded 5' primer and a J-beta primer mix that a second PCR of roughly 6 to 12 cycles was run. TCRdb re-analysed the 5' RACE reads in MiXCR, keeping a single row per CDR3 protein. The sample includes 730,000 or so distinct CDR3 sequences, about 42% of them seen just once. This sequence originates from a woman aged 55-70 years in good health. This chain connects TRBV6-2 or TRBV6-3 to TRBJ2-1, with D possibly TRBD2 on 6 matching bases. The specimen was blood. The CDR3 is CASSVTPGLLGNEQFF. Here the CDR3 DNA reads TGTGCCAGCAGTGTGACCCCGGGACTCCTTGGTAATGAGCAGTTCTTC.